These 4 T cell receptor beta chains were all obtained from the same sample, sequenced in a study of cytomegalovirus exposure and HLA in healthy donors. 60 Vbeta and 13 Jbeta primers were used in PCR. TCRdb's table, derived via immunoSEQ multiplex PCR, lists solely in-frame clones and lacks some. The profile covers 100,000 or so clones, with about 77% appearing a single time and 3% to 4% taken by the ten largest. The sample taken for sequencing was PBMCs. Receptors were obtained from a woman aged 45-59 years in good health and CMV-seropositive.

This chain uses TRBV11-2 with TRBJ2-3; 12 bases map to TRBD2. The CDR3 extends over 15 amino acids. Germline lookup yields CDR1 SGHAT and CDR2 FQNNGV. With 4 bases clipped from V and 5 bases from J, the junction kept 4 bases outside the gene matches. The chain's CDR3 is CASSSTSGGLDTQYF. Here the CDR3 DNA reads TGTGCCAGCAGCTCGACTAGCGGGGGATTAGATACGCAGTATTTT.

This clone came up once. J is TRBJ1-4 and V is TRBV30, with D uncertain. The V end lost 0 bases, the J end lost 0 bases, and 20 bases lay between the germline ends. This CDR3 comprises 19 residues. Germline CDR1 reads GTSNPN; CDR2 reads SVGIG (reference sequence). CDR3 bases: TGTGCCTGGAGTGTACTGAGGGATAGGCAATATGCAACTAATGAAAAACTGTTTTTT. This gives the protein CAWSVLRDRQYATNEKLFF.

V is TRBV5-5 and J is TRBJ1-4; TRBD1 might be the D (5 bases). CDR3 length: 13 residues. In germline, CDR1 is SGHKS, CDR2 YYEKEE (reference sequence). The V and J ends lost 4 bases and 14 bases respectively, with 18 bases between them. CDR3 DNA: TGTGCCAGCAGCCCCCTGTTGGGGGGGACTCTGTTTTTT. Protein: CASSPLLGGTLFF.

CDR3: CAWRPGLAREETQYF. In DNA, the CDR3 is TGTGCCTGGAGGCCGGGACTAGCGAGAGAAGAGACCCAGTACTTC. This chain links TRBV30 with TRBJ2-5, with 10 nucleotides matching TRBD2. Germline V gives CDR1 GTSNPN, CDR2 SVGIG (reference sequence). This CDR3 has 15 amino acids. Germline trimming cut 3 bases from V and 3 bases from J; bases unmatched to any gene: 7.